The entry below describes one TCR beta chain. Its antigen remains unknown. This CDR3 has 13 residues. Deletions cut 0 bases from V and 7 bases from J, with 9 bases between. Germline-derived CDR1 and CDR2 are SGHTA and FQGNSA. Together with a sample-barcoded 5' primer, a J-beta primer mix was included in a second PCR lasting roughly 6 to 12 cycles. TCRdb used MiXCR to reprocess the 5' RACE reads, holding one entry per CDR3 protein. The sample has roughly 720,000 distinct CDR3 sequences, 53% seen once; the top ten hold about two fifths. The source of the sample is a study of blood T cells in healthy people across ages. Study-wide points: Roughly linearly, TCR beta diversity per million T cells fell as age increased.

Material for sequencing was blood. The receptor's source is a man older than 75 in good health. The rearrangement links TRBV7-2 to TRBJ2-5, with D unresolved. The CDR3 spells CASSLARTGTQYF. CDR3 DNA sequence: TGTGCCAGCAGCTTAGCCCGAACGGGGACCCAGTACTTC.